A selection of T cell receptor beta chains follows, all from one sample in a study of identical twins. Each CDR3 protein gets one entry after TCRdb re-called the 5' RACE reads with MiXCR. This table has around 1.7 million distinct CDR3 sequences, about 32% appearing once. The sequenced sample was cord blood. These receptor sequences come from a newborn girl in good health. CDR3s include the opening cysteine and the closing phenylalanine or tryptophan. A D gene is named only where the DNA matches it firmly. Not every row has a clone size; where given, it reads once, few, many or a size class.

J: TRBJ2-7; V: TRBV27; size: .; D: .; CDR3: CASSFLAFSYEQYF; DNA: TGTGCCAGCAGTTTCCTAGCCTTTTCCTACGAGCAGTACTTC
J: TRBJ2-5; V: TRBV20-1; size: .; D: .; CDR3: CSARDGYTGLETQYF; DNA: TGCAGTGCTAGAGATGGGTATACAGGGTTAGAGACCCAGTACTTC
J: TRBJ1-2; V: TRBV6-1; size: few; D: TRBD1; CDR3: CASSRRQGDYGYTF; DNA: TGTGCCAGCAGTAGACGACAGGGTGACTATGGCTACACCTTC
J: TRBJ2-7; V: TRBV7-2; size: many; D: TRBD2; CDR3: CASSLSSGSYEQYF; DNA: TGTGCCAGCAGTTTATCTAGCGGCTCCTACGAGCAGTACTTC
J: TRBJ2-7; V: TRBV5-1; size: .; D: .; CDR3: CASSLLSTGFASFQGEQYF; DNA: TGCGCCAGCAGCTTACTAAGCACAGGGTTCGCATCGTTCCAAGGCGAGCAGTACTTC
J: TRBJ2-7; V: TRBV7-2; size: few; D: TRBD2; CDR3: CASSLALGGSGASYEQYF; DNA: TGTGCCAGCAGCTTAGCTTTGGGGGGGAGCGGGGCCTCCTACGAGCAGTACTTC
J: TRBJ2-5; V: TRBV7-9; size: .; D: TRBD1; CDR3: CASSLGRQGQETQYF; DNA: TGTGCCAGCAGCTTAGGAAGACAGGGGCAAGAGACCCAGTACTTC
J: TRBJ2-1; V: TRBV2; size: .; D: TRBD2; CDR3: CASLGGGAGNEQFF; DNA: TGTGCCAGCCTCGGCGGGGGGGCGGGTAATGAGCAGTTCTTC
J: TRBJ2-5; V: TRBV2; size: few; D: TRBD2; CDR3: CASKRGLLETQYF; DNA: TGTGCCAGCAAGCGGGGACTACTCGAGACCCAGTACTTC
J: TRBJ2-3; V: TRBV28; size: few; D: TRBD2; CDR3: CASRASTSGTDTQYF; DNA: TGTGCCAGCAGAGCTTCGACTAGCGGGACAGATACGCAGTATTTT
J: TRBJ2-5; V: TRBV12-3/TRBV12-4; size: few; D: TRBD2; CDR3: CASSLMEASGRNYNEQYF; DNA: TGTGCCAGCAGTTTAATGGAAGCTAGCGGGAGGAACTACAATGAGCAGTACTTC
J: TRBJ2-2; V: TRBV10-3; size: few; D: .; CDR3: CAASMPGAENTGELFF; DNA: TGTGCCGCGAGTATGCCCGGGGCGGAGAACACCGGGGAGCTGTTTTTT
J: TRBJ2-7; V: TRBV20-1; size: few; D: .; CDR3: CSARGGKYEQYF; DNA: TGCAGTGCTAGAGGGGGCAAATACGAGCAGTACTTC
J: TRBJ2-4; V: TRBV7-9; size: .; D: .; CDR3: CASSLSIRNIQYF; DNA: TGTGCCAGCAGCTTATCTATCCGGAACATTCAGTACTTC
J: TRBJ2-7; V: TRBV10-3; size: .; D: .; CDR3: CAISPRTDLSYEQYF; DNA: TGTGCCATCAGTCCTAGGACCGACCTCTCCTACGAGCAGTACTTC